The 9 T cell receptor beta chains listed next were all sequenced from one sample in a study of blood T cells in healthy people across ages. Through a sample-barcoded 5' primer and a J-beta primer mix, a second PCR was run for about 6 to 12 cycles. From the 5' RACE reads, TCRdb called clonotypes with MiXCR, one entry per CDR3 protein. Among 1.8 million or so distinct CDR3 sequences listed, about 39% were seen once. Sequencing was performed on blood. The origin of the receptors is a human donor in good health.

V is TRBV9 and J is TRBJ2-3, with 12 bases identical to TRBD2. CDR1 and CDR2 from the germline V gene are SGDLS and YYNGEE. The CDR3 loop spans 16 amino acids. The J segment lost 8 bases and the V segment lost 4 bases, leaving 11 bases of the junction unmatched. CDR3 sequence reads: CASSNRTSGAGGTQYF. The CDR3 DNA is TGTGCCAGCAGCAACCGGACTAGCGGGGCCGGGGGTACGCAGTATTTT.

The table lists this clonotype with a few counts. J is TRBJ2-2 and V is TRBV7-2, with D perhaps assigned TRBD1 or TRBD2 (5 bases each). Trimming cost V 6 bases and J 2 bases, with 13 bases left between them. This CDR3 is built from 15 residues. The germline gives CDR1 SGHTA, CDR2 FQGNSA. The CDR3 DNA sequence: TGTGCCAGCAGTCGTCGGGGCGGAAACACCGGGGAGCTGTTTTTT. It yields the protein CASSRRGGNTGELFF. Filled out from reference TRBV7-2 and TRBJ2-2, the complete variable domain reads GAGVSQSPSNKVTEKGKDVELRCDPISGHTALYWYRQSLGQGLEFLIYFQGNSAPDKSGLPSDRFSAERTGGSVSTLTIQRTQQEDSAVYLCASSRRGGNTGELFFGEGSRLTVL.

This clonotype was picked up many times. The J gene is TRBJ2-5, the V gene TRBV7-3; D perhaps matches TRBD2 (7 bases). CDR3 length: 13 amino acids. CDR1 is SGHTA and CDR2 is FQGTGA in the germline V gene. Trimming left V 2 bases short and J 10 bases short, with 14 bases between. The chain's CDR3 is CASSLSEGGIQYF. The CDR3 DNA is TGTGCCAGCAGCTTATCGGAGGGGGGGATCCAGTACTTC.

CDR3 sequence: CASTQWQETQYF. CDR3 bases: TGTGCCAGCACCCAATGGCAAGAGACCCAGTACTTC. The J gene is TRBJ2-5, the V gene TRBV6-6; D unclear. CDR1 is MNHNY and CDR2 is SVGAGI in the germline V gene (reference sequence). Trimming removed 7 bases at V and 2 bases at J, with 8 bases between. There are 12 residues in the CDR3.

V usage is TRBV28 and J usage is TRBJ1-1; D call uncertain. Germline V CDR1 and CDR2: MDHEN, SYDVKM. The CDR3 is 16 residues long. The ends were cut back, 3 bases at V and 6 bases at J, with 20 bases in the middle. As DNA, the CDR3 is TGTGCCAGCAGTTTCAACGGTCTCATCAAGGAACCTGAAGCTTTCTTT. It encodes CASSFNGLIKEPEAFF.

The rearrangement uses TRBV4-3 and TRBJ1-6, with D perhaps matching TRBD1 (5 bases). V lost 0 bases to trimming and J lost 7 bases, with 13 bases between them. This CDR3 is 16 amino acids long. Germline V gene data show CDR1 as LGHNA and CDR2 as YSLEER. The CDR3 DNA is TGCGCCAGCAGCCAAGAAAACAGGATCGGCAATTCACCCCTCCACTTT. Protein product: CASSQENRIGNSPLHF.

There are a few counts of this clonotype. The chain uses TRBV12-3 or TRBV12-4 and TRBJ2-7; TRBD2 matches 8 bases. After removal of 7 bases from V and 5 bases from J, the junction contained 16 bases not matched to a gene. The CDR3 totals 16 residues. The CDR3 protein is CASTRNPGLEVHEQYF. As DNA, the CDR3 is TGTGCCAGCACCCGAAACCCGGGACTAGAGGTTCACGAGCAGTACTTC.

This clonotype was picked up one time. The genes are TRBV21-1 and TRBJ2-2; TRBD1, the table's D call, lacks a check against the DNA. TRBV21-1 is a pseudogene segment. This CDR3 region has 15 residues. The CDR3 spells CAILGPTRYTGELFF. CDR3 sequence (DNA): TGTGCCATCCTGGGGCCAACTAGATATACCGGGGAGCTGTTTTTT.

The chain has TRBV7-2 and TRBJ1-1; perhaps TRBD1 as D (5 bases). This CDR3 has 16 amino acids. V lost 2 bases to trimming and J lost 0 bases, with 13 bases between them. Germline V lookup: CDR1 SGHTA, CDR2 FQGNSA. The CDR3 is CASSLRAGNLNTEAFF. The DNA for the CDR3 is TGTGCCAGCAGCTTAAGGGCAGGGAATTTGAACACTGAAGCTTTCTTT.